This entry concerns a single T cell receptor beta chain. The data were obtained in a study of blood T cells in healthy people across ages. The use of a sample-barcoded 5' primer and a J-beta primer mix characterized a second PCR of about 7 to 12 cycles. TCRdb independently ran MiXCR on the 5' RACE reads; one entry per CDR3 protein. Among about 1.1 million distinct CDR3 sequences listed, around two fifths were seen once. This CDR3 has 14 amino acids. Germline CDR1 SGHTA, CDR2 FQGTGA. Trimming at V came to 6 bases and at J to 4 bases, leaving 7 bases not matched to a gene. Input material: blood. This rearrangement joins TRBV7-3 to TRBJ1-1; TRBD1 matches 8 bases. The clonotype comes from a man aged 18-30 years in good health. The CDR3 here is CASRSDRGATEAFF. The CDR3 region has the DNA TGTGCCAGCAGGTCTGACAGGGGCGCCACTGAAGCTTTCTTT.